The clone carrying this T cell receptor beta chain was seen at least ten times. This CDR3 has 14 residues. Germline CDR1 reads LNHNV; CDR2 reads YYDKDF (reference sequence). V lost 2 bases, J lost 6 bases, and 13 bases lay in between. RNA transcripts yielded amplified TCR beta CDR3 regions. In the first-round RT-PCR of the TCR CDR3, the HTBI primer set was used. Via MiXCR, TCRdb re-called the multiplex PCR reads, giving one row per CDR3 protein. The sample contains 700,000 to 850,000 distinct CDR3 sequences, roughly a third of which appear only once. The data were obtained in a study of T cells in Graves' hyperthyroidism and ophthalmopathy.

The clonotype originates from a woman between 40 and 55 years old with Graves' hyperthyroidism. Sequencing was performed on blood. This chain connects TRBV15 to TRBJ1-2; no clear D gene. DNA for the CDR3: TGTGCCACCAGCAGACGACTTACACCGCATGGCTACACCTTC. This codes for CATSRRLTPHGYTF.